The rows below give T cell receptor beta chains drawn from one sample of a study of T-cell reconstitution after alpha-beta-depleted transplantation in children. Using its own MiXCR run on the PCR reads, TCRdb lists one record per CDR3 protein. The sample has around 800,000 distinct CDR3 sequences, approximately 15% seen once. This sample comprised PBMCs, mostly from graft donor cells, obtained 360 days after TCRalphabeta/CD19-depleted stem cell transplant. The receptors were sampled from a male patient aged 10 to 17 who had a stem cell transplant for acute lymphoblastic leukemia, so the T cells may come from the graft donor. The CDR3 runs from the conserved cysteine through the conserved F or W.

v_gene	CDR3aa
TRBV5-1	CASSLLAGSYNEQFF
TRBV11-2	CASRPTSGRYNEQFF
TRBV11-2	CASSIGPADTQYF
TRBV12-3/TRBV12-4	CASSASGETQYF
TRBV10-3	CAISEGESSYNEQFF
TRBV27	CASSLWGTGSREKLFF
TRBV5-1	CASSYGGDFTDTQYF
TRBV19	CASSISGGAPYNEQFF
TRBV7-9	CASSPNKGSNYGYTF
TRBV29-1	CSVEGVQQGEGEQFF
TRBV20-1	CSAPVGQGATYEQYF
TRBV5-1	CASSRDSYEQYF
TRBV24-1	CATSDFRTRTETQYF
TRBV5-1	CASSPPPARGLHSYEQYF
TRBV3-1	CASSLLHYEQYF
TRBV20-1	CSASKAALYGYTF
TRBV10-3	CATQLAGRVNQETQYF
TRBV27	CASSFWGRGPPRGTEAFF
TRBV3-1	CASSQDSGAFFYEQYF
TRBV24-1	CATSVGENIQYF
TRBV7-2	CASSLGPYADRNGGYTF
TRBV28	CASSPAAFMGDIQYF
TRBV5-1	CASSAGTSGSYGTDTQYF
TRBV10-3	CAIRAGLSPYEQYF
TRBV20-1	CSAPDASSGNTIYF
TRBV12-3/TRBV12-4	CASSVTDTQYF
TRBV29-1	CSVLTGIYTEAFF
TRBV12-3/TRBV12-4	CASAPGQGAYEQYF
TRBV5-1	CASSLDRLKNIQYF
TRBV4-1	CASSPGLAGNEQYF
TRBV5-5	CASSFRDRETYEQYF
TRBV11-2	CASSLDLARGSYNEQFF
TRBV6-1	CASRTLAEPSYEQYF
TRBV15	CATSGIRGPYEQYF
TRBV6-1	CASRRGDRGYYEQYF
TRBV28	CASGEDLYSNQPQHF
TRBV12-3/TRBV12-4	CASSLVIGDRRGEETQYF
TRBV13	CASSLGAPQGEGEVTDTQYF
TRBV24-1	CATSDPTTGAYNEQFF
TRBV18	CASSTRDRGHYEQYF
TRBV27	CASSSEQGGNTEAFF
TRBV24-1	CATSDFRTEETQYF
TRBV14	CASSQASVAKQYF
TRBV11-1	CASSRNPGTTYFRQETQYF
TRBV9	CASSVGGLAGGNQETQYF
TRBV19	CASSIIGWAYEQYF
TRBV2	CASNRGTGMLFF
TRBV18	CASSRSGRGVQETQYF
TRBV7-9	CASSLEEPSEQYF
TRBV4-1	CASSQGLPLWTGMNTEAFF
TRBV15	CATSRDLAGSAEAFF
TRBV5-1	CASSQAGETYNEQFF
TRBV3-1	CASSQGQGILSYEQYF
TRBV7-8	CASFFGGGTDTQYF
TRBV9	CASSSQTVRTNTQYF
TRBV13	CASSFVGLYEQYF
TRBV29-1	CSVDGTSTTDTQYF
TRBV4-2	CASSQEVRSYGYTF
TRBV20-1	CSARAERPLLTDTQYF
TRBV20-1	CSAIRLSARHTDTQYF